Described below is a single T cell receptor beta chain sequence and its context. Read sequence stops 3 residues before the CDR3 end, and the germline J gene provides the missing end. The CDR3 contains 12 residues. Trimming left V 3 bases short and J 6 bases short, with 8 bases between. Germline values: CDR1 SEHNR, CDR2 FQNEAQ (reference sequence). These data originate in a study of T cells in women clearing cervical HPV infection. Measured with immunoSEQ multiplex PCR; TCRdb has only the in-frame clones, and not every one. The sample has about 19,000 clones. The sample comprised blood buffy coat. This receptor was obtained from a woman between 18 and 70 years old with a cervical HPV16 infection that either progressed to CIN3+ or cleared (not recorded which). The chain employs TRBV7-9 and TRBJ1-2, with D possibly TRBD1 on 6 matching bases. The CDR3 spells CASSLGADGYTF. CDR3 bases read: TGTGCCAGCAGCTTGGGGGCGGATGGC.